A selection of T cell receptor beta chains follows, all from one sample in a study of regulatory T cells in long-lasting Graves disease. TCRdb recomputed calls from the multiplex PCR reads with MiXCR, one row per CDR3 protein. The profile covers approximately 400,000 distinct CDR3 sequences, with around 20% appearing a single time and less than 25% taken by the ten largest. This material consisted of peripheral blood mononuclear cells (PBMCs), taken when the disease was refractory, from a patient treated with antithyroid drugs. These receptors all come from a female donor with Graves disease. CDR3s include the opening cysteine and the closing phenylalanine or tryptophan. Each record gives: D gene, V gene, CDR3 protein. A D gene is named only where the DNA matches it firmly.

.,TRBV7-2,CASSLNREGTEAFF
TRBD1,TRBV20-1,CSARDRGVSNQPQHF
.,TRBV18,CASSSQEDTQYF
.,TRBV20-1,CSAEKSGTLQETQYF
.,TRBV18,CASSPGVNQPQHF
TRBD1,TRBV30,CAWSSTGVGQPQHF
.,TRBV3-1,CASSQEGKAVMNTEAFF
TRBD1,TRBV28,CASSSPGQSTDTQYF
TRBD1,TRBV7-9,CASSTRTGVETQYF
TRBD2,TRBV27,CASSPQSGSLYNEQFF
.,TRBV7-6,CASSSEAGELFF
TRBD1,TRBV28,CASSSWTGSVNQPQHF
.,TRBV7-2,CASSPYQASGNTIYF
.,TRBV7-6,CASSDSGGIQETQYF
.,TRBV19,CASSIVGSSQPQHF
.,TRBV7-8,CASSLGVGLQETQYF
.,TRBV7-9,CASSPRLEYEQYF
.,TRBV12-3/TRBV12-4,CASRDLDGYTF
.,TRBV29-1,CSVVGSDYGYTF
TRBD2,TRBV15,CATTSGSDFYEQYF
.,TRBV6-2/TRBV6-3,CASSYTLLATQETQYF
.,TRBV18,CASSESGAQETQYF